This TCR beta chain emerged from a study of blood T cells in healthy people across ages. Study-wide points: Donor CMV status, an unknown factor, possibly confounded changes in expanded clonotypes.

Notes on this clonotype: What it recognizes is unknown.

Combining a sample-barcoded 5' primer with a J-beta primer mix, a second PCR ran for roughly 7 to 12 cycles. MiXCR was run by TCRdb on the 5' RACE reads, yielding one entry per CDR3 protein. Seen here are over 600,000 distinct CDR3 sequences, 40% to 50% observed once, and the top ten hold around 32%. In germline, CDR1 is DFQATT, CDR2 SNEGSKA (reference sequence). With V trimmed by 3 bases and J by 7 bases, 8 bases remained unmatched. This CDR3 is 14 amino acids long. The sequence derives from a man at least 80 years old in good health. The sample was blood. The chain is built from TRBV20-1 and TRBJ2-5; 10 positions match TRBD2. The CDR3 DNA reads as TGCAGTGCTAGTGTTGGGACTAGCGTTGTGACCCAGTACTTC. This codes for CSASVGTSVVTQYF.